This T cell receptor (beta chain) stems from a study of blood T cell repertoires in COVID-19. The cohort comprised adults aged about 18 to 90 years residing in approximately 25 US areas. The CDR3 loop spans 12 amino acids. Per the germline V gene, CDR1 is SGHDT and CDR2 is YYEEEE. With 0 bases removed from V and 8 bases from J, the gap between germline ends came to 8 bases. TCRdb's table, derived via immunoSEQ multiplex PCR, lists solely in-frame clones and lacks some. The sample carries under 300,000 clones, 75% to 90% recorded once. This TCR was recovered from a woman younger than 35 who had recovered from COVID-19. V gene TRBV5-6 combines with J gene TRBJ1-1; D is undetermined. The sample taken for sequencing was PBMCs or T cells enriched from blood (not recorded which). CDR3 DNA sequence: TGTGCCAGCAGCTTGGCCCTGGAGGAAGCTTTCTTT. Encoded protein: CASSLALEEAFF.